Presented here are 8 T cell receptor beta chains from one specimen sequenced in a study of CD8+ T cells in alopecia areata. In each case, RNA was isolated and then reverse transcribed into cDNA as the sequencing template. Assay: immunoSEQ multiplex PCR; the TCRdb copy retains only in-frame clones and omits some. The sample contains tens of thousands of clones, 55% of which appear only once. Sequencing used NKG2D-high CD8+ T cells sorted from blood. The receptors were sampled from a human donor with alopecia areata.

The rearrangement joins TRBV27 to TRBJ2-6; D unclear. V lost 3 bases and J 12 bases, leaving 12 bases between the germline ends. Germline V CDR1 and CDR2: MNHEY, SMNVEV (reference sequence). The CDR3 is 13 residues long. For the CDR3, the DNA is TGTGCCAGCAGTTTCCTCCCCCAGAGCGTCCTGACTTTC. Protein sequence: CASSFLPQSVLTF.

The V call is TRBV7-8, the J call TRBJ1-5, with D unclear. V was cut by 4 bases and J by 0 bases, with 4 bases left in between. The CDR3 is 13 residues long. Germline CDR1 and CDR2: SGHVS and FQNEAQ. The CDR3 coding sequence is TGTGCCAGCAGCTATGATAGCAATCAGCCCCAGCATTTT. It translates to CASSYDSNQPQHF.

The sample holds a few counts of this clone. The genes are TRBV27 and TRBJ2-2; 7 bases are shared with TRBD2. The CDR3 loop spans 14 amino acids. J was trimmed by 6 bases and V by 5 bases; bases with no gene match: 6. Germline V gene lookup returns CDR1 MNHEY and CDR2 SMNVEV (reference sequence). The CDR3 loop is CASSVGRVAGELFF. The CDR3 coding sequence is TGTGCCAGCAGTGTAGGGAGGGTAGCCGGGGAGCTGTTTTTT.

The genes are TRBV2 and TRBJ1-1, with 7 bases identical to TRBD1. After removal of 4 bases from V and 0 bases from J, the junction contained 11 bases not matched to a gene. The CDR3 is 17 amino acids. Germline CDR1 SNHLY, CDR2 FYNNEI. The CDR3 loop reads CASSGDRVAYMNTEAFF. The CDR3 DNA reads TGTGCCAGCAGTGGAGACAGGGTGGCCTACATGAACACTGAAGCTTTCTTT.

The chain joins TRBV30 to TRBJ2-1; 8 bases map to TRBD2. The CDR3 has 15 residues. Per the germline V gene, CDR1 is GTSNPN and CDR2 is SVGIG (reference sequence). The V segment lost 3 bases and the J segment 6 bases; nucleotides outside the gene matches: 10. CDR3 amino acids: CAWRGTGGPRNEQFF. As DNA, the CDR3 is TGTGCCTGGAGGGGAACGGGAGGGCCCCGCAATGAGCAGTTCTTC.

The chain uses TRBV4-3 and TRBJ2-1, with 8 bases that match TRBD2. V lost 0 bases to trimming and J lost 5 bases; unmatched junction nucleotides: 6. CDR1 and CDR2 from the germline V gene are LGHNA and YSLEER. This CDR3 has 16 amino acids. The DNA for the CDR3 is TGCGCCAGCAGCCAAGAAGGGACTAGGAATAACAATGAGCAGTTCTTC. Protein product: CASSQEGTRNNNEQFF.

CDR3 loop: CASSPWTAQETQYF. As DNA, the CDR3 is TGTGCCAGCAGTCCCTGGACAGCCCAAGAGACCCAGTACTTC. This chain connects TRBV27 to TRBJ2-5, with D possibly TRBD1 on 6 matching bases. Trimming took 5 bases from V and 1 from J, leaving 11 bases between them. The germline V gene has CDR1 MNHEY and CDR2 SMNVEV (reference sequence). This CDR3 has 14 amino acids.

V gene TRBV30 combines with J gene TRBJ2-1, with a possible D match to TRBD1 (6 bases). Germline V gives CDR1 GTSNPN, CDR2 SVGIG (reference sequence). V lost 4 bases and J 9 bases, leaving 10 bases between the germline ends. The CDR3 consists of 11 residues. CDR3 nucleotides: TGTGCCTGGAACCAGGGGTGTGAGCAGTTCTTC. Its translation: CAWNQGCEQFF.